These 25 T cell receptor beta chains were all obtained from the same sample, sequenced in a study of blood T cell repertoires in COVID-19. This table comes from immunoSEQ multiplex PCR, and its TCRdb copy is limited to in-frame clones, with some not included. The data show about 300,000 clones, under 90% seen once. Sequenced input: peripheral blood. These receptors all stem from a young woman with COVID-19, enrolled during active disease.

CDR3 nucleotide sequence: TGTGCCAGTACCGGACAGGGAGGGGGTTCACCCCTCCACTTT. It yields the protein CASTGQGGGSPLHF. The rearrangement links TRBV19 to TRBJ1-6, with 8 bases identical to TRBD1. V dropped 7 bases and J dropped 9; count of bases not matched to a gene: 8. CDR1 LNHDA and CDR2 SQIVND come from the germline V gene (reference sequence). CDR3 size: 14 residues.

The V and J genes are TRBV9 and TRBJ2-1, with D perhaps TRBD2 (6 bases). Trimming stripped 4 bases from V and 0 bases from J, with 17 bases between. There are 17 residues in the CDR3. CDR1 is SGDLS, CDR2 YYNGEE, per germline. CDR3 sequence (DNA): TGTGCCAGCAGCCCCCGGGGACTCCAGAGCTCCTACAATGAGCAGTTCTTC. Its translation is CASSPRGLQSSYNEQFF.

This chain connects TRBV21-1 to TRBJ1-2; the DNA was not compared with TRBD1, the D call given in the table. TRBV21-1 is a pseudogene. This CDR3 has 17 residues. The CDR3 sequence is CANVLLGQGGPNYGYTF. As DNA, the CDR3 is TGTGCCAACGTCCTTTTAGGGCAGGGGGGACCTAACTATGGCTACACCTTC.

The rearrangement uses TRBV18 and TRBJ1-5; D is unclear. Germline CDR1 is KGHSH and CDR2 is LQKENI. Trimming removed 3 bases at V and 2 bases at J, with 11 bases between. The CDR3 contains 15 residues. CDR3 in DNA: TGTGCCAGCTCACCGGAGGGTTTGGGCAATCAGCCCCAGCATTTT. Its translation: CASSPEGLGNQPQHF. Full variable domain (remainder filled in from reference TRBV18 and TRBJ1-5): NAGVMQNPRHLVRRRGQEARLRCSPMKGHSHVYWYRQLPEEGLKFMVYLQKENIIDESGMPKERFSAEFPKEGPSILRIQQVVRGDSAAYFCASSPEGLGNQPQHFGDGTRLSIL.

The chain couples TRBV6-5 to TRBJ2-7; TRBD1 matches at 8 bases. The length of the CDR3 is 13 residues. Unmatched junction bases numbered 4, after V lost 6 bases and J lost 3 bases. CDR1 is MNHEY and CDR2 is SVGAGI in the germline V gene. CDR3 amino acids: CASRFTGGYEQYV. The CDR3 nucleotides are TGTGCCAGCAGATTTACAGGGGGCTACGAGCAGTACGTC.

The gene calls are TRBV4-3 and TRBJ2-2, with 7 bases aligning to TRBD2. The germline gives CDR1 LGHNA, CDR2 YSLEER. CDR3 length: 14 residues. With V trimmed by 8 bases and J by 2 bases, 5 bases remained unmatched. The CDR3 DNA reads TGCGCCAGCCGACTAGCTCGTAACACCGGGGAGCTGTTTTTT. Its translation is CASRLARNTGELFF.

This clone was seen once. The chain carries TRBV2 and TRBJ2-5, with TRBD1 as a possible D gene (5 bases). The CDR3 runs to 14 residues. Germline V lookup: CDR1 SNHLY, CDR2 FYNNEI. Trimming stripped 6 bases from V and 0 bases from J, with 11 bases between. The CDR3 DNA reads TGTGCCAGCAGAAAGACAGCCAACCAAGAGACCCAGTACTTC. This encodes CASRKTANQETQYF. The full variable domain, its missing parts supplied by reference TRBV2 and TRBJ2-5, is EPEVTQTPSHQVTQMGQEVILRCVPISNHLYFYWYRQILGQKVEFLVSFYNNEISEKSEIFDDQFSVERPDGSNFTLKIRSTKLEDSAMYFCASRKTANQETQYFGPGTRLLVL.

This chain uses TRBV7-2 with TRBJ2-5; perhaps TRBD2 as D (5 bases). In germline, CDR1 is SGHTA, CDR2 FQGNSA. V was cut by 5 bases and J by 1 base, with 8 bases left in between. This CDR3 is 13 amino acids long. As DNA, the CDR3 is TGTGCCAGCAGCCCCGGGGTCCAAGAGACCCAGTACTTC. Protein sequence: CASSPGVQETQYF. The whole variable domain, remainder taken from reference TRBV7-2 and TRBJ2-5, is GAGVSQSPSNKVTEKGKDVELRCDPISGHTALYWYRQSLGQGLEFLIYFQGNSAPDKSGLPSDRFSAERTGGSVSTLTIQRTQQEDSAVYLCASSPGVQETQYFGPGTRLLVL.

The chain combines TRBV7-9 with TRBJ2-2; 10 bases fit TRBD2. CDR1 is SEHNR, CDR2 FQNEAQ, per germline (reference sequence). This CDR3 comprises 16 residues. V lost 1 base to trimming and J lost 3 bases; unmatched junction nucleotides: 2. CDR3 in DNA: TGTGCCAGCAGCTTAGTAGCGGGGGGTCACACCGGGGAGCTGTTTTTT. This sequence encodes CASSLVAGGHTGELFF.

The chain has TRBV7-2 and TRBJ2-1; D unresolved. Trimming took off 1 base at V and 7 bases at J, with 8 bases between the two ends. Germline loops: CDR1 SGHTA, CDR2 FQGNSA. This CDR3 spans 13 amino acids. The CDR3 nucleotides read TGTGCCAGCAGCTTAGACCAGGCAAATGAGCAGTTCTTC. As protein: CASSLDQANEQFF. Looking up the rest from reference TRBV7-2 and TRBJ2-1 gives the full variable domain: GAGVSQSPSNKVTEKGKDVELRCDPISGHTALYWYRQSLGQGLEFLIYFQGNSAPDKSGLPSDRFSAERTGGSVSTLTIQRTQQEDSAVYLCASSLDQANEQFFGPGTRLTVL.

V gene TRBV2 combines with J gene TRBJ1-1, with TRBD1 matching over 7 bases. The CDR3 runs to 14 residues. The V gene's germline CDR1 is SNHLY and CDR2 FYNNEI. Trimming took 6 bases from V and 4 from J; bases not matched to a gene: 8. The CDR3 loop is CASRDRAGGTEAFF. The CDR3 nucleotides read TGTGCCAGCAGAGACAGGGCGGGGGGCACTGAAGCTTTCTTT.

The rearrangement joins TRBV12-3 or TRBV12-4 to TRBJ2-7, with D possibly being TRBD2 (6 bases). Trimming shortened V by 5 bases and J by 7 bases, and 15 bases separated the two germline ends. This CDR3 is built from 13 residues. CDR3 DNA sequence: TGTGCCAGCAGTCCCCGTCCCGCGGGGGAGCAGTACTTC. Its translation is CASSPRPAGEQYF.

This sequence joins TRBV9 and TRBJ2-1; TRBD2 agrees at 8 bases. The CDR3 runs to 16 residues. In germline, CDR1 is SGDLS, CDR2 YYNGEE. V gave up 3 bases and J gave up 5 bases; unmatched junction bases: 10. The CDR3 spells CASSASGGGRNNEQFF. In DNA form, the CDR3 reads TGTGCCAGCAGCGCTTCGGGCGGGGGGCGCAACAATGAGCAGTTCTTC.

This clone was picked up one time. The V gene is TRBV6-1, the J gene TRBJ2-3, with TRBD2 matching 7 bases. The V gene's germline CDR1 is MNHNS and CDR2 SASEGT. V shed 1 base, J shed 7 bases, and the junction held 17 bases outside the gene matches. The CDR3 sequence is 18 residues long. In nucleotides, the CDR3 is TGTGCCAGCAGTGAAGATGGATGGCGGGGGAGGTGGAGAAATACGCAGTATTTT. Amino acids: CASSEDGWRGRWRNTQYF.

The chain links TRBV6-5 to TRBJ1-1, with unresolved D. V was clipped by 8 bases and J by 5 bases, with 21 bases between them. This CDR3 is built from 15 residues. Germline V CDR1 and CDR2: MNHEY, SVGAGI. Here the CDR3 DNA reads TGTGCCAGCCAACTTACCCGGTATGGTGTGACTGAAGCTTTCTTT. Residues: CASQLTRYGVTEAFF.

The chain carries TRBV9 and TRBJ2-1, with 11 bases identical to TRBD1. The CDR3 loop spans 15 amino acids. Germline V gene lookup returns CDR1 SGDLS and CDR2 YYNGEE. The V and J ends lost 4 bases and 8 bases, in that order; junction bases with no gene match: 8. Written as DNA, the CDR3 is TGTGCCAGCAGCTTCCGGGACAGGGGGTTCGATGAGCAGTTCTTC. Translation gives CASSFRDRGFDEQFF.

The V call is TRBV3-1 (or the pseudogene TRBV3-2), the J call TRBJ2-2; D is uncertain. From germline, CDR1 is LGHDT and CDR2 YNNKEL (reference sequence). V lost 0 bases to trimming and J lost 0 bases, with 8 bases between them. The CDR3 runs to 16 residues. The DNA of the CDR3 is TGTGCCAGCAGCCAAGATTCCGGTTCGAACACCGGGGAGCTGTTTTTT. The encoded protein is CASSQDSGSNTGELFF.

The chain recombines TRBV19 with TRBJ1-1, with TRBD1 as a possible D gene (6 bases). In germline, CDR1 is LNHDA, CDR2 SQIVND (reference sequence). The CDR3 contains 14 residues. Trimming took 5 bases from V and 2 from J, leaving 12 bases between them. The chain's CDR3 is CASSGGGANTEAFF. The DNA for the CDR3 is TGTGCCAGTAGTGGTGGGGGGGCCAACACTGAAGCTTTCTTT.

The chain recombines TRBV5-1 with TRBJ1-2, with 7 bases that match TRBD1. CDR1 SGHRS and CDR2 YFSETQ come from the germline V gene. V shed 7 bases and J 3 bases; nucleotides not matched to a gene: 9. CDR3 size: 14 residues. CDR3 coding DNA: TGCGCCAGCCGGATGGAGGGACAGCACTATGGCTACACCTTC. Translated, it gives CASRMEGQHYGYTF.

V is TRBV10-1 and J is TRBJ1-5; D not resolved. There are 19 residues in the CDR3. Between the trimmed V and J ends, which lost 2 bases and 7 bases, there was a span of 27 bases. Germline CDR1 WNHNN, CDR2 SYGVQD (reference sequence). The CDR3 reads CASSEPCKRVGVDGQPQHF. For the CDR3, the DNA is TGCGCCAGCAGTGAGCCCTGTAAGAGGGTAGGAGTCGATGGACAGCCCCAGCATTTT.

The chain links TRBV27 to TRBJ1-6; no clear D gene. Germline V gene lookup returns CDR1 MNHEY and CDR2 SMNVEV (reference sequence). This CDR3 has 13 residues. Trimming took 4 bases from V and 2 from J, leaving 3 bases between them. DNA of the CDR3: TGTGCCAGCAGTTACACCTATAATTCACCCCTCCACTTT. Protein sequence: CASSYTYNSPLHF.

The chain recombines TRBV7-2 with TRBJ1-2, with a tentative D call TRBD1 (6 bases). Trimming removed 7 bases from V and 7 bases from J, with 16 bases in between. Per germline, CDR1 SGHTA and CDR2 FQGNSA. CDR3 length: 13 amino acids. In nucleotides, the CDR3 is TGTGCCAGCACCTATACCACAGGGAGTGGCTACACCTTC. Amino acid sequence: CASTYTTGSGYTF.

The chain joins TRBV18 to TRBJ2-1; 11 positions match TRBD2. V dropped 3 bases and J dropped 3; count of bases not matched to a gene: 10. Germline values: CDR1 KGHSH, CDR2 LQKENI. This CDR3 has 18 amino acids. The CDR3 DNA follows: TGTGCCAGCTCACCTAGTGGGCTAGCGGGGGGCCGCTACAATGAGCAGTTCTTC. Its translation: CASSPSGLAGGRYNEQFF.

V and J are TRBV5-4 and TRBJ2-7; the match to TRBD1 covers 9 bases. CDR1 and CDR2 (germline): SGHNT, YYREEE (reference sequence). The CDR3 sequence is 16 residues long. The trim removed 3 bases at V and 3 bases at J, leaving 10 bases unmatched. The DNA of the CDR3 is TGTGCCAGCAGCTACGGTGGGACAGGGATTGGCTACGAGCAGTACTTC. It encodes CASSYGGTGIGYEQYF.

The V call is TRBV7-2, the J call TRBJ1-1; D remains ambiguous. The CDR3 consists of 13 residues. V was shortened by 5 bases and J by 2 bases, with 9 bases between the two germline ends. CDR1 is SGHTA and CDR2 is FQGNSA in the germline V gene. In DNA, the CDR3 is TGTGCCAGCAGCCAAGAGGTTAACACTGAAGCTTTCTTT. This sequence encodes CASSQEVNTEAFF.